Listed below are T cell receptor beta chains from one sample, sequenced in a study of memory CD4+ T cells and cytomegalovirus serostatus. Sequenced by immunoSEQ multiplex PCR; TCRdb stores in-frame clones only, minus some. The sample holds 54,000 or so clones; roughly three quarters are singletons and the top ten take around 1.1%. The sample taken for sequencing was memory CD4+ T cells from blood. The origin of the receptors is an adult in good health and CMV-seronegative. The CDR3 runs from the conserved cysteine through the conserved F or W. Fields, in order: J gene, V gene, clone size, D gene, CDR3 DNA, CDR3 protein. A D gene is named only where the DNA matches it firmly. Not all rows give a size; the values are once, few, many and, for expanded clones, a class.

>TRBJ2-7|TRBV7-2|.|.
TGTGCCAGCAGCTTACCTACCTACGAGCAGTACTTC
CASSLPTYEQYF
>TRBJ2-5|TRBV7-6|.|.
TGTGCCAGCAGCCTGGATCTTGGCCTACAGGCAGAGACCCAGTACTTC
CASSLDLGLQAETQYF
>TRBJ1-1|TRBV5-1|.|.
TGCGCCAGCAGCTTGAGTGGCAATCGGGCTGAAGCTTTCTTT
CASSLSGNRAEAFF
>TRBJ2-7|TRBV4-3|.|.
TGCGCCAGCAGCCATCTAAACGATGGCAGGGGGAGGTACGAGCAGTACTTC
CASSHLNDGRGRYEQYF
>TRBJ2-3|TRBV19|.|TRBD2
TGTGCCAGTAGAATGGAGGGACTAGCCGAGGGGAATACGCAGTATTTT
CASRMEGLAEGNTQYF
>TRBJ2-3|TRBV27|.|TRBD2
TGTGCCAGCAGTTTCGACGGTGGACTAGGAAACACAGATACGCAGTATTTT
CASSFDGGLGNTDTQYF
>TRBJ2-1|TRBV5-1|.|TRBD2
TGCGCCAGCAGCCAAGGGACTAGATCCCACAATGAGCAGTTCTTC
CASSQGTRSHNEQFF
>TRBJ1-1|TRBV11-3|.|TRBD1
TGTGCCAGTATCGGACAGGGGAACACTGAAGCTTTCTTT
CASIGQGNTEAFF
>TRBJ2-7|TRBV7-9|.|.
TGTGCCAGCAGCTTAGATTTCTACGAGCAGTACTTC
CASSLDFYEQYF
>TRBJ1-1|TRBV11-2|.|.
TGTGCCAGCAGCCTGTCAGTGGGTGAAGCTTTCTTT
CASSLSVGEAFF
>TRBJ2-1|TRBV6-1|.|TRBD2
TGTGCCAGCAGTGCTACTAGCGGGAGCACAACTGAGCAGTTCTTC
CASSATSGSTTEQFF
>TRBJ1-5|TRBV6-5|.|.
TGTGCCAGCAGTTGGGACGGTAATCAGCCCCAGCATTTT
CASSWDGNQPQHF
>TRBJ2-1|TRBV5-8|once|TRBD2
TGTGCCAGCAGCCGTAGCGGGAGGGCCGGGGATGAGCAGTTCTTC
CASSRSGRAGDEQFF
>TRBJ2-3|TRBV29-1|few|.
TGCAGCGTGGTGCGGGGTGCAGATACGCAGTATTTT
CSVVRGADTQYF
>TRBJ1-5|TRBV30|.|.
TGTGCCTGGAGTCCTAACAATCAGCCCCAGCATTTT
CAWSPNNQPQHF
>TRBJ2-1|TRBV28|.|.
TGTGCCAGCAGCCGTCTACCTCCTGTCGGGACGAACTACAATGAGCAGTTCTTC
CASSRLPPVGTNYNEQFF
>TRBJ1-1|TRBV28|.|.
TGTGCCAGCAGTTTTCCATCCTACTCTCACACTGAAGCTTTCTTT
CASSFPSYSHTEAFF
>TRBJ1-2|TRBV7-2|.|.
TGTGCCACCGGAGGACAGCTCAACTATGGCTACACCTTC
CATGGQLNYGYTF
>TRBJ2-7|TRBV11-2|.|.
TGTGCCAGCAGGATCCCGGGACGGAGGGACTTGGAGCAGTACTTC
CASRIPGRRDLEQYF
>TRBJ2-1|TRBV5-6|.|.
TGTGCCAGCAGCTTGGCCGGGACTTCTCAGTTCTTC
CASSLAGTSQFF
>TRBJ1-1|TRBV7-3|many|.
TGTGCCAGCAGCTTAGCGACGGACACTGAAGCTTTCTTT
CASSLATDTEAFF
>TRBJ1-1|TRBV19|.|.
TGTGCCAGTATCGGCATGAACACTGAAGCTTTCTTT
CASIGMNTEAFF
>TRBJ1-2|TRBV6-1|.|.
TGTGCCAGCAGTGAAGGGGGGGCAGGATTTGGCTACACCTTC
CASSEGGAGFGYTF
>TRBJ1-5|TRBV10-2|.|TRBD1
TGCGCCAGCAGCGACGACAGGGAAGGTCAGCCCCAGCATTTT
CASSDDREGQPQHF
>TRBJ1-1|TRBV29-1|.|.
TGCAGCGCCCCCAGAACGGGGGCGATGAACACTGAAGCTTTCTTT
CSAPRTGAMNTEAFF
>TRBJ2-2|TRBV5-1|few|.
TGCGCCAGCAGCTTCCTTGGGGCTACGAACACCGGGGAGCTGTTTTTT
CASSFLGATNTGELFF
>TRBJ2-1|TRBV6-5|.|.
TGTGCCAGCAGTTACTCGCCGACTGTCGCCTACAATGAGCAGTTCTTC
CASSYSPTVAYNEQFF
>TRBJ1-2|TRBV18|.|.
TGTGCCAGCTCCCCCGACAGGATCGGCGGCTACACCTTC
CASSPDRIGGYTF
>TRBJ1-5|TRBV28|.|TRBD1
TGTGCCAGCAGTTTATTTGAGGGGGCGAGTCAGCCCCAGCATTTT
CASSLFEGASQPQHF
>TRBJ2-1|TRBV7-3|.|.
TGTGCCAGCAGCAGAGGAGGGGGAGGCCACAATGAGCAGTTCTTC
CASSRGGGGHNEQFF
>TRBJ2-7|TRBV2|many|TRBD2
TGTGCCAGCATGGGAGGGGTCGTCGACTCCTACGAGCAGTACTTC
CASMGGVVDSYEQYF
>TRBJ2-1|TRBV7-2|.|TRBD2
TGTGCCAGCAGCCGTGCTAGCGGGAGCAATGAGCAGTTCTTC
CASSRASGSNEQFF
>TRBJ1-1|TRBV6-1|.|TRBD1
TGTGCCAGCAGTGAATTCCCAGGGGGCGCGGGCACTGAAGCTTTCTTT
CASSEFPGGAGTEAFF
>TRBJ1-2|TRBV7-2|.|.
TGTGCCAGCAGCTACTCCAGGGATAACTATGGCTACACCTTC
CASSYSRDNYGYTF
>TRBJ1-1|TRBV6-5|.|TRBD1
TGTGCCAGCAGCCCTTCGGGACAGCAAGCTTTCTTT
CASSPSGQQAFF
>TRBJ2-7|TRBV15|.|.
TGTGCCACCAGCAGAGGCCGGGGCCAGGACTACGAGCAGTACTTC
CATSRGRGQDYEQYF
>TRBJ1-5|TRBV2|.|.
TGTGCCAGCAGTGAGTATCTCGGTAGCAATCAGCCCCAGCATTTT
CASSEYLGSNQPQHF
>TRBJ2-7|TRBV2|.|TRBD2
TGTGCCAGCAGTGGATTTGCTAGCGGAGAGGCCTCGAAGCAGTACTTC
CASSGFASGEASKQYF
>TRBJ2-5|TRBV2|once|.
TGTGCCAGCAGTGAATTAGGCAGGGCTCAAGAGACCCAGTACTTC
CASSELGRAQETQYF
>TRBJ1-4|TRBV5-1|.|TRBD1
TGCGCCAGCAGTCAGGGACAGGGGAATGAAAAACTGTTTTTT
CASSQGQGNEKLFF
>TRBJ2-1|TRBV6-1|.|.
TGTGCCAGCAGTAGGACAACCTACAATGAGCAGTTCTTC
CASSRTTYNEQFF
>TRBJ1-5|TRBV19|.|.
TGTGCCAGTATAGACGGAAGCAATCAGCCCCAGCATTTT
CASIDGSNQPQHF
>TRBJ2-3|TRBV5-8|few|TRBD2
TGTGCCAGCAGCTTCGGCCAAAGGACTAGCGCAGATACGCAGTATTTT
CASSFGQRTSADTQYF
>TRBJ2-2|TRBV5-4|.|.
TGTGCCAGCAGCAACCGGGGACTCTCGGGGAACACCGGGGAGCTGTTTTTT
CASSNRGLSGNTGELFF
>TRBJ2-3|TRBV29-1|.|.
TGCAGCGTCGAGACCCATACTAGCTCCTATACGCAGTATTTT
CSVETHTSSYTQYF
>TRBJ1-1|TRBV18|.|TRBD1
TGTGCCAGCTCACCAGGACAGGGTTTGGTGAACACTGAAGCTTTCTTT
CASSPGQGLVNTEAFF
>TRBJ1-5|TRBV6-1|.|TRBD1
TGTGCCAGCAGGGGACAGGCAATCAATCAGCCCCAGCATTTT
CASRGQAINQPQHF
>TRBJ2-7|TRBV9|.|TRBD2
TGTGCCAGCAGCCCGCGGAATTCTTTTGAGTCATCCCAGCGGGAGCACGAGCAGTACTTC
CASSPRNSFESSQREHEQYF
>TRBJ1-5|TRBV28|.|.
TGTGCCAGCAGTTTGACTGGGACCCTTAGCAATCAGCCCCAGCATTTT
CASSLTGTLSNQPQHF
>TRBJ2-2|TRBV7-2|.|.
TGTGCCAGCAGCCCCGGGGTAGCGGCCGGGGAGCTGTTTTTT
CASSPGVAAGELFF
>TRBJ2-7|TRBV25-1|.|.
TGTGCCAGCAGAGAGAGGGGCACCGTCTACGAGCAGTACTTC
CASRERGTVYEQYF
>TRBJ2-1|TRBV5-1|few|.
TGCGCCAGCAGCTCACACCGGGACGGCAATGAGCAGTTCTTC
CASSSHRDGNEQFF
>TRBJ2-1|TRBV7-2|few|.
TGTGCCAGCAGCTTAGACAGAAGGCAGTTCTTC
CASSLDRRQFF
>TRBJ1-4|TRBV7-2|.|TRBD1
TGTGCCAGCAGCTTAGGGGACAGCTCAAAACTGTTTTTT
CASSLGDSSKLFF